The 14 T cell receptor beta chains in this list originate from one sample, sequenced in a study of control samples from healthy donors and cancer patients. Sequenced by immunoSEQ multiplex PCR; TCRdb stores in-frame clones only, minus some. The sample contains under 100,000 clones, approximately 95% of which appear only once. What was sequenced was blood. These receptors were collected from a woman aged 25-40 years in good health.

V usage is TRBV2 and J usage is TRBJ1-4; D not certain. In germline, CDR1 is SNHLY, CDR2 FYNNEI. The CDR3 runs 17 residues. V was trimmed by 3 bases and J by 3 bases, leaving 17 bases between them. This chain's CDR3 is CASSDGRGPYSNEKLFF. In DNA, the CDR3 is TGTGCCAGCAGTGACGGTAGAGGGCCGTACTCTAATGAAAAACTGTTTTTT. Combining the CDR3 with reference TRBV2 and TRBJ1-4 gives the whole variable domain EPEVTQTPSHQVTQMGQEVILRCVPISNHLYFYWYRQILGQKVEFLVSFYNNEISEKSEIFDDQFSVERPDGSNFTLKIRSTKLEDSAMYFCASSDGRGPYSNEKLFFGSGTQLSVL.

J is TRBJ1-1 and V is TRBV28; TRBD1 agrees at 9 bases. Per the germline V gene, CDR1 is MDHEN and CDR2 is SYDVKM. The CDR3 covers 11 residues. The V and J ends lost 11 bases and 6 bases, in that order; junction bases with no gene match: 4. CDR3 sequence reads: CAARDRAEAFF. As DNA, the CDR3 is TGTGCCGCCCGGGACAGGGCTGAAGCTTTCTTT.

The chain has TRBV15 and TRBJ1-1; possibly TRBD1 for D (6 bases). The CDR3 totals 14 residues. Per germline, CDR1 LNHNV and CDR2 YYDKDF (reference sequence). V dropped 4 bases and J dropped 4 bases, with 13 bases sitting between them. DNA of the CDR3: TGTGCCACCAGCATGAACAGGGACGGCACTGAAGCTTTCTTT. Residues: CATSMNRDGTEAFF.

The chain couples TRBV27 to TRBJ1-5; the D gene is possibly TRBD1 (5 bases). The CDR3 has 14 residues. Germline V gene sequence: CDR1 MNHEY, CDR2 SMNVEV (reference sequence). V was clipped by 6 bases and J by 11 bases, with 20 bases between them. CDR3 nucleotide sequence: TGTGCCAGCAGCCGCGACAGTAATCTTCTTTCCCAGCATTTT. Translated: CASSRDSNLLSQHF.

The genes are TRBV12-3 or TRBV12-4 and TRBJ2-7, with TRBD2 as a possible D gene (6 bases). The CDR3 sequence is 12 residues long. V shed 6 bases and J shed 4 bases, with 10 bases lying between them. This CDR3 reads CASSGSSYEQYF. CDR3 nucleotides: TGTGCCAGCAGCGGGAGTTCTTACGAGCAGTACTTC.

The rearrangement joins TRBV12-5 to TRBJ2-3; D uncertain. The V and J ends lost 1 base and 1 base respectively, with 9 bases between them. CDR3 size: 15 residues. In germline, CDR1 is LGHNT, CDR2 FRNRAP. The CDR3 protein is CASGLDLTGTDTQYF. CDR3 in DNA: TGTGCTAGTGGTTTGGACCTAACAGGCACAGATACGCAGTATTTT.

This clone was seen just once. The V call is TRBV5-8, the J call TRBJ2-1; a weak D match, TRBD1 (6 bases). The germline V and J ends were trimmed by 4 bases and 0 bases, with 11 bases remaining between them. The CDR3 runs 15 residues. CDR1 is SGHTS, CDR2 YDEGEE, per germline. DNA for the CDR3: TGTGCCAGCAGCGAGGGGGTGAGCTCCTACAATGAGCAGTTCTTC. This sequence encodes CASSEGVSSYNEQFF.

The gene calls are TRBV12-3 or TRBV12-4 and TRBJ1-1, with D hard to call. The CDR3 contains 11 residues. Trimming pared 6 bases from V and 2 bases from J, leaving 4 bases between. Written as DNA, the CDR3 is TGTGCCAGCAGGGGAAACACTGAAGCTTTCTTT. It encodes CASRGNTEAFF.

The chain joins TRBV19 to TRBJ2-2, with D unclear. This CDR3 has 14 residues. Trimming pared 4 bases from V and 1 base from J, leaving 7 bases between. CDR1 and CDR2 from the germline V gene are LNHDA and SQIVND (reference sequence). The DNA of the CDR3 is TGTGCCAGTAGTAGCCCAGGGAACACCGGGGAGCTGTTTTTT. It yields the protein CASSSPGNTGELFF.

The chain carries TRBV7-9 and TRBJ1-1; D call uncertain. CDR3 length: 12 amino acids. The V gene's germline CDR1 is SEHNR and CDR2 FQNEAQ (reference sequence). V was pared by 2 bases and J by 2 bases, with 3 bases between. The CDR3 nucleotides are TGTGCCAGCAGCTTATTAAACACTGAAGCTTTCTTT. Amino acids: CASSLLNTEAFF.

The rearrangement links TRBV14 to TRBJ1-1, with D possibly TRBD1 on 6 matching bases. Per the germline V gene, CDR1 is SGHDN and CDR2 is FVKESK. Trimming took 5 bases from V and 5 from J, leaving 18 bases between them. The length of the CDR3 is 15 residues. CDR3 in amino acids: CASSETDRRRTEAFF. The DNA of the CDR3 is TGTGCCAGCAGCGAAACAGACAGGAGAAGGACTGAAGCTTTCTTT.

This chain links TRBV7-3 with TRBJ2-1, with 10 bases that match TRBD1. CDR1 SGHTA and CDR2 FQGTGA come from the germline V gene. The ends lost 1 base at V and 6 bases at J; junction bases unmatched: 6. The CDR3 is 16 amino acids. As DNA, the CDR3 is TGTGCCAGCAGCTTAAAACCGGGACAGGGGAGCAATGAGCAGTTCTTC. Protein sequence: CASSLKPGQGSNEQFF.

V usage is TRBV19 and J usage is TRBJ1-4, with D unresolved. Germline CDR1 and CDR2: LNHDA and SQIVND (reference sequence). The CDR3 runs 15 residues. Trimming removed 2 bases at V and 4 bases at J, with 11 bases between. The chain's CDR3 is CASSIITAGNEKLFF. The CDR3 nucleotides read TGTGCCAGTAGTATAATTACAGCTGGTAATGAAAAACTGTTTTTT.

The rearrangement links TRBV5-4 to TRBJ2-3; D may be TRBD1 (6 bases). There are 15 residues in the CDR3. V lost 2 bases and J lost 1, with 11 bases in between. CDR1 is SGHNT, CDR2 YYREEE, per germline (reference sequence). The CDR3 loop is CASSFFGGRTDTQYF. The CDR3 region has the DNA TGTGCCAGCAGCTTTTTTGGGGGCCGCACAGATACGCAGTATTTT. Looking up the rest from reference TRBV5-4 and TRBJ2-3 gives the full variable domain: ETGVTQSPTHLIKTRGQQVTLRCSSQSGHNTVSWYQQALGQGPQFIFQYYREEENGRGNFPPRFSGLQFPNYSSELNVNALELDDSALYLCASSFFGGRTDTQYFGPGTRLTVL.